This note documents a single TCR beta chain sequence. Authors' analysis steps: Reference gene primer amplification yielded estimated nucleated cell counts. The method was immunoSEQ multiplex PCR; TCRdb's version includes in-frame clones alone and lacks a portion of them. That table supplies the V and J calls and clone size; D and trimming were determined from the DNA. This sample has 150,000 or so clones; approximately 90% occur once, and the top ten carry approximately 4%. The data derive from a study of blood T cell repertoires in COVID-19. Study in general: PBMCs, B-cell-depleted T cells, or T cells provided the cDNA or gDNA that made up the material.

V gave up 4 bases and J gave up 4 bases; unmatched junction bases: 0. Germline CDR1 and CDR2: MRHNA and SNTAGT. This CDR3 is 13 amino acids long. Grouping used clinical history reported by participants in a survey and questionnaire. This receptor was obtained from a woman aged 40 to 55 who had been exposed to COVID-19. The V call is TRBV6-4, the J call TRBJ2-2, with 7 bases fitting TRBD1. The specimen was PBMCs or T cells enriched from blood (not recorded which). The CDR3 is CASSGDSTGELFF. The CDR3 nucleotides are TGTGCCAGCAGTGGGGACAGCACCGGGGAGCTGTTTTTT.